A single T cell receptor beta chain is shown here with its context. Its antigen is undetermined. The trim removed 2 bases at V and 0 bases at J, leaving 3 bases unmatched. Germline V gene sequence: CDR1 SGHTA, CDR2 FQGNSA. The CDR3 loop spans 16 amino acids. This record belongs to a study of cytomegalovirus exposure and HLA in healthy donors. In the study overall: The Caucasian-associated ancestry cluster contained about 80% of the approximately 390 genotyped donors. Study-level findings and limits: What a later analysis showed was that several of the most significant clusters appeared linked to common viral pathogens.

Nominal health characterized the donors when sampled, though unrecorded immune exposures were likely. Vbeta (60) and Jbeta (13) primers were used in the PCR. TCRdb's table, derived via immunoSEQ multiplex PCR, lists solely in-frame clones and lacks some. Counted here are approximately 170,000 clones, 65% to 85% occurring once; the ten biggest clones make up roughly 4.8%. V is TRBV7-2 and J is TRBJ2-5, with 10 bases that match TRBD2. This sequence was found in a woman between 45 and 60 years old in good health and CMV-seropositive. Sequencing was carried out using PBMCs. DNA for the CDR3: TGTGCCAGCAGCTTAAAACTAGCGGGGTACCAAGAGACCCAGTACTTC. Encoded protein: CASSLKLAGYQETQYF.